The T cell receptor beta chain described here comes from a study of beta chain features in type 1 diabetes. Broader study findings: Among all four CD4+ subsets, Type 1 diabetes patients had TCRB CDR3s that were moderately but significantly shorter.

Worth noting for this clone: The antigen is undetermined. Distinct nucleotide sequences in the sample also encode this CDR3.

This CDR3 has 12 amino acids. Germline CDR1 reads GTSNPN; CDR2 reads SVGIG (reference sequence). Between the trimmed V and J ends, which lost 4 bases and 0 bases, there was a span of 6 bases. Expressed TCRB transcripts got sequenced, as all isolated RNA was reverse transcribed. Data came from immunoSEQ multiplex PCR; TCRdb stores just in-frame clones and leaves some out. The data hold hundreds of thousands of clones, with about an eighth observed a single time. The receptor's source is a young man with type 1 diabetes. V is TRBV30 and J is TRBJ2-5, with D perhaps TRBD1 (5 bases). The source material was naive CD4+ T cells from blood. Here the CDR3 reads CAWTGYQETQYF. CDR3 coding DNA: TGTGCCTGGACAGGGTACCAAGAGACCCAGTACTTC.